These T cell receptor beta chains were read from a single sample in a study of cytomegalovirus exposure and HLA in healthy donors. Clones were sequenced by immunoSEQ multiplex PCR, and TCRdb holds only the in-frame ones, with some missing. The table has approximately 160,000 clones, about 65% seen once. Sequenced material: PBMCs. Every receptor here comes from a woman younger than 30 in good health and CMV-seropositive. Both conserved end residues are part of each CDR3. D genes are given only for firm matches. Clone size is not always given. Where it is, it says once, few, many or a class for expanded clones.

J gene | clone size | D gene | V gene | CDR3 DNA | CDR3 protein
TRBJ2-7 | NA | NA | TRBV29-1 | TGCAGCGTTCGTCCAGTCCCCTACGAGCAGTACTTC | CSVRPVPYEQYF
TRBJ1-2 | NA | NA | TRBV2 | TGTGCCAGCAGTGAGTGGGGGCTGAGTGGCTACACCTTC | CASSEWGLSGYTF
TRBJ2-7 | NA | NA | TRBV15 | TGTGCCACCAGCAGAGATCCCGCAGGGATCTACGAGCAGTACTTC | CATSRDPAGIYEQYF
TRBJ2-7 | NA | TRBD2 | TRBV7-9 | TGTGCCAGCAGCTTAGCGATCGGGGGGAGCTCCTACGAGCAGTACTTC | CASSLAIGGSSYEQYF
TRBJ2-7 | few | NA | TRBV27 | TGTGCCAGCAGTTTAAATAACCTCGGGGTCGAGCAGTACTTC | CASSLNNLGVEQYF
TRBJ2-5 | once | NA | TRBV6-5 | TGTGCCAGCAGGGCAGGGTCGGAGACCCAGTACTTC | CASRAGSETQYF
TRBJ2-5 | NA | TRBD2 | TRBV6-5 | TGTGCCAGCAGTTTGACAGCGGGGCGGGAGACCCAGTACTTC | CASSLTAGRETQYF
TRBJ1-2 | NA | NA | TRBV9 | TGTGCCAGCAGCGTAGTGGGACTGGAGCATGGCTACACCTTC | CASSVVGLEHGYTF
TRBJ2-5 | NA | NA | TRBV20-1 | TGCAGAAGATTTGGGGGGGAGACCCAGTACTTC | CRRFGGETQYF
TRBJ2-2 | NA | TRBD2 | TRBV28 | TGTGCCAGCAGTTCTGCTAGCGGGGGGTTCAACACCGGGGAGCTGTTTTTT | CASSSASGGFNTGELFF
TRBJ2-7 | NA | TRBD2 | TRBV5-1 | TGCGCCAGCAGCTTGGGGACTAGCAACTCCTACGAGCAGTACTTC | CASSLGTSNSYEQYF
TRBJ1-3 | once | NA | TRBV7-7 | TGTGCTAGCAGCTTAGTAGAAGGAAACACCATATATTTT | CASSLVEGNTIYF